The clone carrying this T cell receptor beta chain occurred a few times. Sequencing was performed with immunoSEQ multiplex PCR; in TCRdb, only in-frame clones are kept and a portion is missing. This sample yields roughly 42,000 clones, of which more than 85% are seen a single time; about 7% belongs to the top ten. The V gene end was trimmed by 4 bases and the J gene end by 4 bases; junction bases not matched to a gene: 11. The CDR3 contains 16 residues. From germline, CDR1 is SGHTS and CDR2 YDEGEE. The data originate from a study of T cell changes during pregnancy in multiple sclerosis. The specimen comprised CD8+ T cells from peripheral blood mononuclear cells, sampled in the third trimester of pregnancy. The chain recombines TRBV5-8 with TRBJ1-5; 7 nucleotides line up with TRBD1. The TCR sequence derives from a female donor with multiple sclerosis, enrolled in a pregnancy study. Here the CDR3 DNA reads TGTGCCAGCAGCAGCCGACAGGGATGGTCAAATCAGCCCCAGCATTTT. It encodes CASSSRQGWSNQPQHF.